This entry lists 5 T cell receptor beta chains sequenced from one sample in a study of blood T cell repertoires in COVID-19. Profiling relied on immunoSEQ multiplex PCR, and the TCRdb table lists in-frame clones only, not all of them. The sample lists some 110,000 clones; roughly 80% were seen once. Sample: peripheral blood. Receptor source: a woman aged 80 or over with active or convalescent COVID-19.

The V gene is TRBV20-1, the J gene TRBJ2-2; D unclear. This CDR3 comprises 10 residues. Germline V gene lookup returns CDR1 DFQATT and CDR2 SNEGSKA (reference sequence). This CDR3 is CRAEDGELFF. The CDR3, as DNA: TGCAGGGCCGAGGACGGGGAGCTGTTTTTT.

This clone is a singleton in its sample. The chain joins TRBV27 to TRBJ1-1; D is possibly TRBD1 (5 bases). CDR3 length: 15 amino acids. Germline lookup yields CDR1 MNHEY and CDR2 SMNVEV (reference sequence). V lost 3 bases and J lost 4, with 15 bases in between. CDR3 bases: TGTGCCAGCAGTTTGGGGGGTCGGGGATCCACTGAAGCTTTCTTT. Translating it yields CASSLGGRGSTEAFF.

This chain links TRBV5-1 with TRBJ2-1, with 15 positions matching TRBD2. Germline trimming cut 3 bases from V and 5 bases from J; bases unmatched to any gene: 3. The germline CDR1 and CDR2 sequences are SGHRS and YFSETQ. The CDR3 contains 16 residues. The CDR3 region has the DNA TGCGCCAGCAGCTCCGGACTAGCGGGGGGGCACAATGAGCAGTTCTTC. Amino acids: CASSSGLAGGHNEQFF.

The chain uses TRBV6-6 and TRBJ2-5; D is uncertain. This CDR3 contains 12 residues. The germline V gene has CDR1 MNHNY and CDR2 SVGAGI (reference sequence). V lost 0 bases to trimming and J lost 4 bases, with 3 bases between them. The CDR3 DNA follows: TGTGCCAGCAGTTACTCCCGAGAGACCCAGTACTTC. Protein: CASSYSRETQYF.

This clone was counted a single time. Other DNA sequences in this sample translate to the same CDR3. V gene TRBV7-2 combines with J gene TRBJ1-1; D unclear. The CDR3 length is 14 residues. Germline V gene data show CDR1 as SGHTA and CDR2 as FQGNSA. V was clipped by 5 bases and J by 0 bases, with 10 bases between them. The chain's CDR3 is CASSLLGVNTEAFF. The DNA for the CDR3 is TGTGCCAGCAGCCTGTTGGGAGTGAACACTGAAGCTTTCTTT. Looking up the rest from reference TRBV7-2 and TRBJ1-1 gives the full variable domain: GAGVSQSPSNKVTEKGKDVELRCDPISGHTALYWYRQSLGQGLEFLIYFQGNSAPDKSGLPSDRFSAERTGGSVSTLTIQRTQQEDSAVYLCASSLLGVNTEAFFGQGTRLTVV.